This T cell receptor (beta chain) was sequenced for a study of cytomegalovirus exposure and HLA in healthy donors. A remark on this clone: No antigen is known for it.

The PCR had 60 Vbeta and 13 Jbeta primers. This table comes from immunoSEQ multiplex PCR, and its TCRdb copy is limited to in-frame clones, with some not included. This table has about 89,000 clones, around 74% appearing once. General study results and limits: Presence/absence analyses assumed roughly uniform sequencing depth across donors.

Specimen: PBMCs. This receptor was taken from a male donor in good health and CMV-seronegative.

The CDR3 DNA sequence: TGTGCCATCAGTGACCCGGGACTAGCGGCAACCTACGAGCAGTACTTC. It codes for CAISDPGLAATYEQYF. The chain joins TRBV10-3 to TRBJ2-7, with 11 positions matching TRBD2. The CDR3 is 16 residues long. The ends lost 3 bases at V and 2 bases at J; junction bases unmatched: 6. Germline values: CDR1 ENHRY, CDR2 SYGVKD.